This TCR beta chain emerged from a study of Graves' ophthalmopathy and Graves' hyperthyroidism (dated by TCRdb to 2017 to 2018). With respect to the entire study: Peripheral blood was collected at initial diagnosis, before any treatment. The study used signatures of the TCR beta repertoire to tell Graves' ophthalmopathy apart from Graves' hyperthyroidism and to predict which patients would progress to ophthalmopathy. In total, over 130 blood samples were TCR-sequenced: under 45 ophthalmopathy, some 75 hyperthyroidism and around 17 hyperthyroidism-to-ophthalmopathy patients. To explore V-J signatures that separate ophthalmopathy from hyperthyroidism, a discovery set of 95 to 100 patients was enrolled, consisting of about 43 with ophthalmopathy and fewer than 60 with stable hyperthyroidism. The independent validation cohort included 18 to 20 hyperthyroidism patients plus 17 patients who later progressed from hyperthyroidism to ophthalmopathy. In roughly 6 hyperthyroidism patients, the T-cell repertoire of thyroid tissue was compared with the T-cell repertoire of blood. Once sampling was done, hyperthyroidism patients were given methimazole at a starting dose of 30 mg daily, while ophthalmopathy patients were given high-dose intravenous methylprednisolone. The approximately 100 discovery patients were divided at random into training and test sets in a 7:3 ratio.

Ophthalmopathy patients had moderately to severely active disease, Clinical Activity Score of at least 3, NOSPECS grade of at least 4, and disease duration under 3 months. Patients with other autoimmune diseases, uncontrolled infections, pregnancy or lactation were excluded from the study. Diagnosis was based on clinical symptoms, serum thyroxine, TRAb, thyroid ultrasound and orbital computed tomography. Ficoll-Paque density gradient centrifugation was used to isolate PBMCs from around 10 ml of fresh peripheral blood. Total RNA was extracted using Trizol reagent, and RNA quality was checked on an Agilent 2100 Bioanalyzer. Trimming accounts for 1 base at V and 2 bases at J, while the number of junction bases matched to no gene is 2. The CDR3, from cysteine to phenylalanine, totals 18 residues. Just CDR3 DNA is preserved here, 54 bases in frame from base 1. The germline V gene provides CDR1 MNHNS and CDR2 SASEGT.

Overall study results and their limits: In cross-validation, the 13-signature model distinguished ophthalmopathy from stable hyperthyroidism with just over 85% sensitivity and roughly 81% specificity, and in the test set the corresponding values were around 80% and 75%. In validation, the model predicted ophthalmopathy progression with 70.59% sensitivity and 72% to 80% specificity; more than ten predicted patients were CT-confirmed with GO in a median of roughly 6.8 months. Most expanded thyroid clonotypes with a frequency above 0.001 also appeared in blood, which suggests that blood repertoires may reflect the immune response in the thyroid. No statistical method was used to set the sample size in advance, and the investigators knew which group each participant was assigned to.

Concerning this clonotype: Its antigen specificity is not known. There are no base qualities to consult, and no much larger clone falls within one base.

For repertoire sequencing, TCR beta CDR3 regions were amplified from RNA transcripts. The first round of RT-PCR was done with HTBI primers and the Qiagen OneStep RT-PCR kit, and was followed by a second round of multiplex PCR, then size selection and purification. Libraries were sequenced on an Illumina HiSeq2000 using paired-end 100 bp reads. Concerning the study's data processing: Reads were processed with SOAPnuke, discarding reads with adapters, uncalled bases, mean Phred below 15, or no exact constant-primer or identifier match. COPE v1.2.5 was used to merge the high-quality paired reads. Unique nucleotide sequences were defined as clonotypes and aligned to IMGT TRB V, D and J references using MiTCR v1.1. Only V-J combinations with frequency above 0.0001 were analysed, covering approximately 99% of repertoires. For each V-J combination, a TCR clonal expansion and chaos score was defined as F50 clonal expansion divided by the chaos observed in the TCRdist matrix. Features were reduced by Welch's t-statistics and random forest to roughly 14 V-J combinations, which fed a naive Bayes classifier. The Morisita-Horn index was used to measure how similar the thyroid and blood repertoires were. The public reads were reprocessed in TCRdb via fastp at Q25 and MiXCR, keeping in-frame beta chains. Each CDR3 protein appears once, grouped with its most common genes and DNA. These V and J calls rely on TCRdb rather than the paper's analysis. The sample table lists some 200,000 distinct CDR3 sequences, 29% of them with a count of one. The ten largest clones capture approximately 9.1% of the sample.

The TCR comes from a man in his forties or fifties with Graves' ophthalmopathy. Donor details come from another sample of the same person, matched by shared clones. Sequences were obtained from peripheral blood. Recombination connected TRBV6-1 to TRBJ2-6, with 13 bases aligning to TRBD2. In nucleotides, the sequence is TGTGCCAGCAGTGAAGAACTAGCGGGAGGGCCTGGGGCCAACGTCCTGACTTTC. It encodes CASSEELAGGPGANVLTF.